Here is one TCR beta chain with its context. Its specificity is not known. The germline and genes are mouse ones. The CDR3 extends 1 residue past the end of the read, so its final part is completed from the germline J gene. Time point denoted: mouse harvest day 7 after allogeneic transplant. Tail vein injection delivered 10^7 T-cell-depleted bone marrow cells and 10^6 splenic CD5+ T cells. B6 (H2b) cells into BALB/c (H2d) mice; tissues taken at day 7 or 14. TCRdb's table, derived via immunoSEQ multiplex PCR, lists solely in-frame clones and lacks some. The data contain thousands of clones, approximately 44% of them seen just once; the ten biggest clones take up approximately 8%. The source of the sample is a study of tissue T cells after allogeneic stem cell transplantation. Points from the study as a whole: Sampling depth was limited, and the cohort was small and clinically varied.

V was clipped by 4 bases and J by 1 base; unmatched bases: 2. Germline-derived CDR1 and CDR2 are KGHPV and FQNQEV (reference sequence). This CDR3 region has 16 residues. The chain uses TRBV26 and TRBJ1-4, with TRBD1 matching over 11 bases. This receptor was taken from a female BALB/c mouse given C57BL/6 T cells with graft-versus-host disease after an allogeneic hematopoietic cell transplant. Sequences were obtained from lymph node tissue. The CDR3 loop reads CASSPDRGPSNERLFF. The sequenced CDR3 bases are TGTGCCAGCAGTCCGGACAGGGGGCCTTCCAACGAAAGATTATTT.